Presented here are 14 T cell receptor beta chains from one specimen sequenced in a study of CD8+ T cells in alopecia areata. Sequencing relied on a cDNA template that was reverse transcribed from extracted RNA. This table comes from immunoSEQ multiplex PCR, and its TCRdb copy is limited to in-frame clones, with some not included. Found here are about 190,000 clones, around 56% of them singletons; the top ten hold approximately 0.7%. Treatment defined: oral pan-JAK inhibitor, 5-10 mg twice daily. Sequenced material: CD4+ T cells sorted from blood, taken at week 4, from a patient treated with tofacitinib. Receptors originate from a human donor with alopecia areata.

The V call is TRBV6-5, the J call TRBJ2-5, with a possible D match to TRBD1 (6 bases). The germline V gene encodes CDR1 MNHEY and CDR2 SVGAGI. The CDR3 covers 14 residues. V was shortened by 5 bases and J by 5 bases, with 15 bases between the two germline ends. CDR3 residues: CASSMGHQAETQYF. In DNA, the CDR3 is TGTGCCAGCAGTATGGGACACCAAGCGGAGACCCAGTACTTC.

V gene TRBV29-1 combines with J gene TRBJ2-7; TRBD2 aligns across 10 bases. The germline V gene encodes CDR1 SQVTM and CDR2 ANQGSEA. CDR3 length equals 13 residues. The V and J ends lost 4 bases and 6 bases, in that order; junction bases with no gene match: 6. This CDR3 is CSVVLAGGIEQYF. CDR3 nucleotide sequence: TGCAGCGTTGTATTAGCGGGAGGCATCGAGCAGTACTTC.

The CDR3 spells CASSFGTVNTEAFF. CDR3 DNA: TGTGCCAGCAGCTTCGGGACAGTGAACACTGAAGCTTTCTTT. This chain links TRBV7-2 with TRBJ1-1; 7 bases match TRBD1. Trimming cost V 3 bases and J 0 bases; bases outside gene matches: 1. The CDR3 length is 14 residues. Looked up from germline, CDR1 is SGHTA and CDR2 is FQGNSA.

The CDR3 loop reads CASSQDPRTTGELFF. CDR3 nucleotides: TGCGCCAGCAGCCAAGATCCCAGGACCACCGGGGAGCTGTTTTTT. The rearrangement joins TRBV4-3 to TRBJ2-2; D uncertain. This CDR3 has 15 residues. V lost 0 bases and J 4 bases, leaving 9 bases between the germline ends. Per the germline V gene, CDR1 is LGHNA and CDR2 is YSLEER.

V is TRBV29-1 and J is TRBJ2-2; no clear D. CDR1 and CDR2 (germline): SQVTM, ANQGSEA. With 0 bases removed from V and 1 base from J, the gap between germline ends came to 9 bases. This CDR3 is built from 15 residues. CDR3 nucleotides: TGCAGCGTTGAAGATCTTACAGAGAACACCGGGGAGCTGTTTTTT. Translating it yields CSVEDLTENTGELFF.

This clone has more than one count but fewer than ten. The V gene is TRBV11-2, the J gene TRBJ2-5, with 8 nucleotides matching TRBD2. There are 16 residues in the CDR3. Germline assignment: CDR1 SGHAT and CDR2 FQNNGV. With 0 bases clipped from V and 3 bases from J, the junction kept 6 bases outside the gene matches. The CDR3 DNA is TGTGCCAGCAGCTTAGATCCAGCGGGAGTGGAAGAGACCCAGTACTTC. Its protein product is CASSLDPAGVEETQYF.

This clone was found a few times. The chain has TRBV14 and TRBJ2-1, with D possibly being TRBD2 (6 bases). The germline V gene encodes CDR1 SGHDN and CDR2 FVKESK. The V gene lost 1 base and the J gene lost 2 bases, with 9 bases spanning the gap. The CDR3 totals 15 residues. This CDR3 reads CASSQVIAAYNEQFF. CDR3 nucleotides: TGTGCCAGCAGCCAAGTTATAGCGGCCTACAATGAGCAGTTCTTC.

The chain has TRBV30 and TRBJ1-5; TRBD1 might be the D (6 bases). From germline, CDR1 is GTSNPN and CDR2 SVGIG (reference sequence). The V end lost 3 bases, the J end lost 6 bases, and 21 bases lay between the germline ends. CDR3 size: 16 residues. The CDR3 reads CAWSRAGGRGTQPQHF. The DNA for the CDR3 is TGTGCCTGGAGCCGGGCCGGGGGGCGCGGAACTCAGCCCCAGCATTTT.

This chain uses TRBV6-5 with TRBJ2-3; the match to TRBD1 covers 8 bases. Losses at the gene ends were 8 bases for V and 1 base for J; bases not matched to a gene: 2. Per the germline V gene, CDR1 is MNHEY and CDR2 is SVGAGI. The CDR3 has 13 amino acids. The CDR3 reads CASYRGGTDTQYF. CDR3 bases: TGTGCCAGCTACAGGGGGGGCACAGATACGCAGTATTTT.

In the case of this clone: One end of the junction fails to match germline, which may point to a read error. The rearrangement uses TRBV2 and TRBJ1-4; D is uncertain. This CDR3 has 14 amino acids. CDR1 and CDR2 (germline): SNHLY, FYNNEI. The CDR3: CAGRRGGLNEKLFF. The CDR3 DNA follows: TGTGCCGGCAGACGGGGAGGGCTGAATGAAAAACTGTTTTTT.

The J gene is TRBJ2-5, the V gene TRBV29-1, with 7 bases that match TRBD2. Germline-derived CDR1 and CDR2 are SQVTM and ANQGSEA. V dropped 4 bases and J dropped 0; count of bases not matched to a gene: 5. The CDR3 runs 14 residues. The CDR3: CSVGRAGHQETQYF. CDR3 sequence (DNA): TGCAGCGTTGGAAGAGCGGGGCACCAAGAGACCCAGTACTTC.

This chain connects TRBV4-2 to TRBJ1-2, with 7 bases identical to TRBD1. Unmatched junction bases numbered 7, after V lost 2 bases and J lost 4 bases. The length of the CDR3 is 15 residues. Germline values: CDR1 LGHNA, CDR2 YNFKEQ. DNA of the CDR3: TGTGCCAGCAGCCAACCGGGACAGCTTCTCTATGGCTACACCTTC. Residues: CASSQPGQLLYGYTF.

The CDR3 sequence is CSVERALNTEAFF. The CDR3 region has the DNA TGCAGCGTTGAGAGGGCCCTGAACACTGAAGCTTTCTTT. The genes are TRBV29-1 and TRBJ1-1; D gene unclear. The CDR3 is 13 amino acids. CDR1 and CDR2 (germline): SQVTM, ANQGSEA. The V gene lost 3 bases and the J gene lost 0 bases, with 8 bases spanning the gap.

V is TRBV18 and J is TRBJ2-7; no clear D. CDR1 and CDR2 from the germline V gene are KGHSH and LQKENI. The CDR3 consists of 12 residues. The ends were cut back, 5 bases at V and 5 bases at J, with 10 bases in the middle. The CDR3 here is CASSSLVNEQYF. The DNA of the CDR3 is TGTGCCAGCTCATCGCTAGTGAACGAGCAGTACTTC.